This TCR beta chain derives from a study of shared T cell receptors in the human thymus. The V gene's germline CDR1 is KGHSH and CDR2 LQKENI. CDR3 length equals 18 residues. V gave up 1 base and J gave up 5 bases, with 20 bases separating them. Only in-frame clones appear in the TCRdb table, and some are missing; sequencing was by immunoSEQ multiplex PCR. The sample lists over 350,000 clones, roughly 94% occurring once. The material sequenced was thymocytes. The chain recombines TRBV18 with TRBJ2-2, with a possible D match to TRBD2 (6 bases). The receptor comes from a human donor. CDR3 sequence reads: CASSPHPKPSAGTGELFF. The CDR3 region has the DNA TGTGCCAGCTCACCACACCCCAAGCCTAGCGCCGGAACCGGGGAGCTGTTTTTT. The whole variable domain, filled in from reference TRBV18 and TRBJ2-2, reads NAGVMQNPRHLVRRRGQEARLRCSPMKGHSHVYWYRQLPEEGLKFMVYLQKENIIDESGMPKERFSAEFPKEGPSILRIQQVVRGDSAAYFCASSPHPKPSAGTGELFFGEGSRLTVL.